The 10 T cell receptor beta chains below come from one sample, sequenced in a study of T cells after yellow fever vaccination. TCRdb re-called the 5' RACE reads with MiXCR, one entry per CDR3 protein. The sample includes approximately 300,000 distinct CDR3 sequences, about 10% of them seen just once. The sample consisted of CD4+ T cells sorted from PBMCs, taken 45 days after the yellow fever booster vaccination. The receptors originated from a man between 18 and 29 years old who received the YFV17D yellow fever vaccine.

V is TRBV7-2 and J is TRBJ2-3; 7 nucleotides line up with TRBD2. CDR1 is SGHTA and CDR2 is FQGNSA in the germline V gene. The J segment lost 5 bases and the V segment lost 5 bases, leaving 7 bases of the junction unmatched. This CDR3 has 14 residues. The CDR3 coding sequence is TGTGCCAGCAGCCCCGGGGGGTCGGTAGATACGCAGTATTTT. Residues: CASSPGGSVDTQYF.

This clonotype was seen a handful of times. The chain employs TRBV2 and TRBJ2-5; D unclear. Between the trimmed V and J ends, which lost 9 bases and 5 bases, there was a span of 7 bases. The CDR3 covers 10 residues. Germline V gives CDR1 SNHLY, CDR2 FYNNEI. The CDR3, as DNA: TGTGCCAGTCGTCTCGAGACCCAGTACTTC. This sequence encodes CASRLETQYF.

The V call is TRBV11-2, the J call TRBJ2-1; TRBD2 aligns across 12 bases. CDR3 length equals 18 residues. CDR1 and CDR2 (germline): SGHAT, FQNNGV. Unmatched junction bases numbered 14, after V lost 3 bases and J lost 8 bases. The CDR3 reads CASSFGLLAGGVRDEQFF. The CDR3, as DNA: TGTGCCAGCAGCTTTGGTTTGCTAGCGGGGGGGGTTAGGGATGAGCAGTTCTTC.

There are many counts of this clonotype. This chain joins TRBV5-1 and TRBJ2-1; D not certain. V was trimmed by 5 bases and J by 7 bases, leaving 16 bases between them. The CDR3 extends over 14 amino acids. Germline-derived CDR1 and CDR2 are SGHRS and YFSETQ. The CDR3 region is CASRDQRSGNEQFF. The DNA of the CDR3 is TGCGCCAGCAGAGACCAGAGGTCCGGAAATGAGCAGTTCTTC.

This rearrangement joins TRBV5-1 to TRBJ2-7; weak D call: TRBD1 (5 bases). V lost 4 bases to trimming and J lost 4 bases, with 15 bases between them. Germline loops: CDR1 SGHRS, CDR2 YFSETQ. The CDR3 runs to 14 residues. The CDR3 here is CASSALIQGYEQYF. Here the CDR3 DNA reads TGCGCCAGCAGCGCGTTAATCCAGGGTTACGAGCAGTACTTC.

Points on this clonotype: One junction end does not reproduce the germline sequence, and a read error may be involved. V and J are TRBV5-5 and TRBJ2-5, with 8 positions matching TRBD2. Germline CDR1 reads SGHKS; CDR2 reads YYEKEE (reference sequence). This CDR3 contains 16 residues. The CDR3 here is CAISPGQRGYQETQYF. The CDR3 bases are TGTGCCATCAGCCCCGGGCAGCGGGGGTACCAAGAGACCCAGTACTTC.

This clonotype was counted many times. The chain uses TRBV12-3 or TRBV12-4 and TRBJ1-5; 8 bases map to TRBD1. This CDR3 has 18 amino acids. Trimming at V came to 1 base and at J to 4 bases, leaving 12 bases not matched to a gene. CDR3 in DNA: TGTGCCAGCAGTTTAGAATGGGGGGGACAGGTTTCTAATCAGCCCCAGCATTTT. It codes for CASSLEWGGQVSNQPQHF.

The rearrangement links TRBV6-1 to TRBJ1-6; D gene unclear. CDR3 length: 14 residues. CDR1 is MNHNS, CDR2 SASEGT, per germline. V dropped 2 bases and J dropped 7 bases, with 9 bases sitting between them. The DNA of the CDR3 is TGTGCCAGCAGTGAATATGGTGCCAATTCACCCCTCCACTTT. Encoded protein: CASSEYGANSPLHF.

The chain employs TRBV4-3 and TRBJ2-1, with 11 positions matching TRBD1. From germline, CDR1 is LGHNA and CDR2 YSLEER. V lost 2 bases to trimming and J lost 9 bases; unmatched junction nucleotides: 3. This CDR3 has 14 residues. CDR3 sequence reads: CASSQPGTGGEQFF. The DNA for the CDR3 is TGCGCCAGCAGCCAACCCGGGACAGGGGGTGAGCAGTTCTTC.

This clonotype has only a few counts. The rearrangement uses TRBV4-3 and TRBJ2-2; 8 bases match TRBD2. V lost 4 bases and J lost 7; bases outside the gene matches: 14. From germline, CDR1 is LGHNA and CDR2 YSLEER. There are 17 residues in the CDR3. The CDR3 DNA reads as TGCGCCAGCAGCCCGTCCCCCAGCGGGGGACCGAGCGGGGAGCTGTTTTTT. Protein: CASSPSPSGGPSGELFF.